This T cell receptor (beta chain) was documented in a study of blood T cells in healthy people across ages. The CDR3 runs to 12 residues. CDR1 GTSNPN and CDR2 SVGIG come from the germline V gene (reference sequence). V dropped 5 bases and J dropped 6 bases, with 10 bases sitting between them. Next came a second PCR, run for roughly 7 to 12 cycles, which used a sample-barcoded 5' primer along with a J-beta primer mix. TCRdb re-analysed the 5' RACE reads in MiXCR, keeping a single row per CDR3 protein. Counted here are 650,000 to 700,000 distinct CDR3 sequences, 52% occurring once; the ten biggest clones make up around an eighth. Study observations and caveats: Age advanced and TCR beta diversity per million T cells fell, roughly linearly.

With respect to this clonotype: Its antigen is still unknown.

The chain carries TRBV30 and TRBJ1-4; D uncertain. The receptor comes from a woman older than 75 in good health. The source material was blood. This CDR3 reads CAWQFGDEKLFF. The DNA for the CDR3 is TGTGCCTGGCAGTTTGGGGATGAAAAACTGTTTTTT.